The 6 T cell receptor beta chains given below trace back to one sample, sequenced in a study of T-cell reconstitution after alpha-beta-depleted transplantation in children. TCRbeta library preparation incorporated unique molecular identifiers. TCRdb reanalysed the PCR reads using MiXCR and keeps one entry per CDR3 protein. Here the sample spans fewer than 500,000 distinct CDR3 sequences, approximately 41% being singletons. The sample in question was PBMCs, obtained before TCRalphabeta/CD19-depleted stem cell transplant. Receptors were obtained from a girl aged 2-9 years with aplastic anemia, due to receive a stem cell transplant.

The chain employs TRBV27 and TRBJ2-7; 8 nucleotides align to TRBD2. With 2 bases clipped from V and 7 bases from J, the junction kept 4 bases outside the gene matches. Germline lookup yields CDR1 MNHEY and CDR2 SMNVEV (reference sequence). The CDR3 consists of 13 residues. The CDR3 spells CASSLPGGREQYF. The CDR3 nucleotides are TGTGCCAGCAGTTTACCGGGAGGGAGGGAGCAGTACTTC.

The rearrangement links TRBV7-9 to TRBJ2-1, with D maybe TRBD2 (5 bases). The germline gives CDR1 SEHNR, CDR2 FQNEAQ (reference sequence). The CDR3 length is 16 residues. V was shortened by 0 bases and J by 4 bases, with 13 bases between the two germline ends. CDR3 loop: CASSLADGRAYNEQFF. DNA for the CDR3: TGTGCCAGCAGCTTAGCCGACGGGCGGGCTTACAATGAGCAGTTCTTC.

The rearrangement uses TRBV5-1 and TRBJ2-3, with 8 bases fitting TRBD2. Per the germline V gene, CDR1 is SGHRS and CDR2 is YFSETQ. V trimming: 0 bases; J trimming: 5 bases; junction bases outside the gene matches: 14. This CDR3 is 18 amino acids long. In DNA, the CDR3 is TGCGCCAGCAGCTTGGCAGGGCTGGTGAGCGGGAGAAGAGATACGCAGTATTTT. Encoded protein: CASSLAGLVSGRRDTQYF.

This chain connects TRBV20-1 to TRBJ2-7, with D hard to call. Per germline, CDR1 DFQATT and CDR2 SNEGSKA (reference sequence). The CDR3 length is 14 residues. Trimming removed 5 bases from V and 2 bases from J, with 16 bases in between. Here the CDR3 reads CSAVDPRAAYEQYF. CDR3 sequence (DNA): TGCAGTGCTGTGGACCCTCGGGCGGCCTACGAGCAGTACTTC.

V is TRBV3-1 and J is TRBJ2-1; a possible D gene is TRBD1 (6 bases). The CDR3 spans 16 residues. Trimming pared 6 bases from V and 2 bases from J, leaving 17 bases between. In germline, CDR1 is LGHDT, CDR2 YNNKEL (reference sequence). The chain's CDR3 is CASRPTGTRTYNEQFF. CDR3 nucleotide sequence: TGTGCCAGCAGGCCGACCGGGACACGGACCTACAATGAGCAGTTCTTC.

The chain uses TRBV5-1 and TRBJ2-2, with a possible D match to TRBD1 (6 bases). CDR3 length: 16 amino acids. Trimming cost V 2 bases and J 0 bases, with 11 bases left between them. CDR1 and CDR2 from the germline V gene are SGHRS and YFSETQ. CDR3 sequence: CASSFTGFANTGELFF. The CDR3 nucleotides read TGCGCCAGCAGCTTCACAGGGTTCGCGAACACCGGGGAGCTGTTTTTT.